This T cell receptor (beta chain) was captured in a study of T cell changes during pregnancy in multiple sclerosis. Sequenced by immunoSEQ multiplex PCR; TCRdb stores in-frame clones only, minus some. The sample carries 70,000 to 95,000 clones, just over 90% recorded once. This clone showed up just once. The CDR3 has 15 residues. Germline V lookup: CDR1 SGHRS, CDR2 YFSETQ. V shed 7 bases, J shed 0 bases, and the junction held 9 bases outside the gene matches. This chain links TRBV5-1 with TRBJ1-2; 7 nucleotides agree with TRBD1. The material sequenced was peripheral blood, taken in the second trimester of pregnancy. The receptor's source is a female donor in good health, enrolled as a control in a pregnancy study. CDR3 in amino acids: CASRRPGTANYGYTF. DNA of the CDR3: TGCGCCAGCCGCAGACCTGGGACAGCTAACTATGGCTACACCTTC.